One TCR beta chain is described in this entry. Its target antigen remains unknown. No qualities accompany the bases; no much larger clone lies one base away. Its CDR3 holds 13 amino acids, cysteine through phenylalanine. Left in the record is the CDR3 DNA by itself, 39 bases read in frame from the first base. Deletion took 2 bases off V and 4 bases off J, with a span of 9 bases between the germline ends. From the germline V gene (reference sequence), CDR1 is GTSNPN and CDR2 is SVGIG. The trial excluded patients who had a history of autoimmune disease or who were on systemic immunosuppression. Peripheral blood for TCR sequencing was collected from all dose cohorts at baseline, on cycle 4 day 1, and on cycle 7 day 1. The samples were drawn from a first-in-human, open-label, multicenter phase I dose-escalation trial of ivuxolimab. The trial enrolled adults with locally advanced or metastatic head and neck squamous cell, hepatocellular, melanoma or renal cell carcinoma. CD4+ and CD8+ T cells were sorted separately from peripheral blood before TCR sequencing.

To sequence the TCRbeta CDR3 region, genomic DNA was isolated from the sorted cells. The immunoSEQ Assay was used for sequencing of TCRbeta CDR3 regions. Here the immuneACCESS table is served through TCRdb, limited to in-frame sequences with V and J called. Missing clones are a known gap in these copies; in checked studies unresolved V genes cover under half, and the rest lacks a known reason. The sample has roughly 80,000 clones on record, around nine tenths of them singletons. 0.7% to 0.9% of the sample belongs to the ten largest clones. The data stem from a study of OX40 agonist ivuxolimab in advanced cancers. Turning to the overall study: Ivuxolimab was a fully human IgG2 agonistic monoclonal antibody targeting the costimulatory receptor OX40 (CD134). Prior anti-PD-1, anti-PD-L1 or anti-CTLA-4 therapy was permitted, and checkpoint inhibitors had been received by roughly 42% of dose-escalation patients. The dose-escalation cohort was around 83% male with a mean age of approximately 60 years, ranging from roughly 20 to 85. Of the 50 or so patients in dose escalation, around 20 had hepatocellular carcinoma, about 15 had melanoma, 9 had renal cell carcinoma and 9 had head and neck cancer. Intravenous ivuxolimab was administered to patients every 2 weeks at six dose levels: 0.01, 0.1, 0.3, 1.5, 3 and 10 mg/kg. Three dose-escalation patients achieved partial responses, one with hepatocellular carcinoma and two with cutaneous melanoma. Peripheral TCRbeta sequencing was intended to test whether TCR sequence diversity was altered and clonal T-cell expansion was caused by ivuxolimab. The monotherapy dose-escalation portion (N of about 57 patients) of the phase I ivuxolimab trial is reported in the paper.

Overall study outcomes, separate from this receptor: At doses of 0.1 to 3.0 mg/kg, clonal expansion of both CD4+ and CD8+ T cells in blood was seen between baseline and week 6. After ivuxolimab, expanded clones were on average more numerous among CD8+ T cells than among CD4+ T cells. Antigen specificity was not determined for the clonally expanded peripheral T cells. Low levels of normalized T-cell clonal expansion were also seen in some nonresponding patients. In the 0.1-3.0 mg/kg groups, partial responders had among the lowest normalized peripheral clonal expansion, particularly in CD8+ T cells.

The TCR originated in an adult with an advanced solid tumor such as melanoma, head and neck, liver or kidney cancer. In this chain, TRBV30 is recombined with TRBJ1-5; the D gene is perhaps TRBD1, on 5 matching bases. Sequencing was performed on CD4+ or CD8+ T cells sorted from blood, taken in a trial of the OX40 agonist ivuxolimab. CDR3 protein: CAWSIRENQPQHF. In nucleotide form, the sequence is TGTGCCTGGAGTATCAGGGAGAATCAGCCCCAGCATTTT. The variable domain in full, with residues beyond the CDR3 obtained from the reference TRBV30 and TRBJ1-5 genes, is SQTIHQWPATLVQPVGSPLSLECTVEGTSNPNLYWYRQAAGRGLQLLFYSVGIGQISSEVPQNLSASRPQDRQFILSSKKLLLSDSGFYLCAWSIRENQPQHFGDGTRLSIL.